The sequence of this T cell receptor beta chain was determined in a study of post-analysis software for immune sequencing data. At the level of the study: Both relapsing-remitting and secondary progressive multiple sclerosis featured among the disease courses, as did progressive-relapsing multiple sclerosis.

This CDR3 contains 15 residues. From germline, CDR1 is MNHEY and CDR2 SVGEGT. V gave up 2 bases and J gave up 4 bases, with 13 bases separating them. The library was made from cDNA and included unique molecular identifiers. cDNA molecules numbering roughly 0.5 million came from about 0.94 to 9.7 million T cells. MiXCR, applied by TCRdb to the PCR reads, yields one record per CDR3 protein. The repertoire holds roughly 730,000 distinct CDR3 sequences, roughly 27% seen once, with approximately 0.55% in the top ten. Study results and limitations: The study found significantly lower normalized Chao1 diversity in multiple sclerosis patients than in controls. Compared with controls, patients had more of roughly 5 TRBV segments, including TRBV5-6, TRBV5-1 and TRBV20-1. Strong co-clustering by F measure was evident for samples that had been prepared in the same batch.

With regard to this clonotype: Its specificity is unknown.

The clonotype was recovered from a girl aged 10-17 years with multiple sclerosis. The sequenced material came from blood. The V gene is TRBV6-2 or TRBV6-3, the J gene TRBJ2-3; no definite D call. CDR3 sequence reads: CASSYQGLRSDTQYF. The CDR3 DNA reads TGTGCCAGCAGTTACCAAGGGCTACGGTCAGATACGCAGTATTTT.